These 18 T cell receptor beta chains were all obtained from the same sample, sequenced in a study of shared clonotypes between healthy human individuals. Sequencing used immunoSEQ multiplex PCR; TCRdb keeps in-frame clones, though not all of them. The table includes approximately 2.3 million clones, 90% to 95% detected once. The sequenced sample was naive CD4+ T cells from PBMCs. The sample's subset: CD45RA+ positively selected. These receptors all stem from a man younger than 30 in good health. Some clones in this sample may be carry-over from other donors' samples.

Here the CDR3 reads CASSQGQAEYEQYF. In nucleotides, the CDR3 is TGTGCCAGCTCACAAGGACAGGCAGAATACGAGCAGTACTTC. The chain links TRBV18 to TRBJ2-7, with TRBD1 matching over 7 bases. V gave up 4 bases and J gave up 4 bases; unmatched junction bases: 7. Germline V gene sequence: CDR1 KGHSH, CDR2 LQKENI. There are 14 residues in the CDR3.

Concerning this clone itself: Relative to the germline gene, one junction end is altered; a read error may explain this. The same CDR3 can be traced to other DNA sequences in this sample. This chain links TRBV28 with TRBJ2-7; a weak D match, TRBD2 (5 bases). The germline gives CDR1 MDHEN, CDR2 SYDVKM. The CDR3 contains 14 residues. The CDR3 DNA is TGCGCCAGCGGCTCCCGAGCCCCATTTGACGAGCAGTACTTC. This sequence encodes CASGSRAPFDEQYF.

The CDR3 DNA is TGTGCCAGCAGCGTAGCACCACAACGCTACGAGCAGTACTTC. It encodes CASSVAPQRYEQYF. The J gene is TRBJ2-7, the V gene TRBV9; D gene unclear. The CDR3 covers 14 residues. The germline V and J ends were trimmed by 0 bases and 3 bases, with 10 bases remaining between them. Per the germline V gene, CDR1 is SGDLS and CDR2 is YYNGEE.

CDR3 in amino acids: CASSPVDGQLVYGYTF. The CDR3 DNA sequence: TGTGCCAGCTCTCCAGTGGACGGACAGCTGGTTTATGGCTACACCTTC. V gene TRBV18 combines with J gene TRBJ1-2, with D maybe TRBD1 (6 bases). Trimming shortened V by 6 bases and J by 5 bases, and 22 bases separated the two germline ends. Germline V lookup: CDR1 KGHSH, CDR2 LQKENI. This CDR3 is built from 16 residues.

The CDR3 coding sequence is TGTGCCAGCAGCGCAACTAGCTCCTCTTTGGACGAGCAGTACTTC. Encoded protein: CASSATSSSLDEQYF. This chain uses TRBV5-4 with TRBJ2-7, with a possible D match to TRBD2 (6 bases). Germline loops: CDR1 SGHNT, CDR2 YYREEE (reference sequence). V was trimmed by 4 bases and J by 5 bases, leaving 19 bases between them. The CDR3 sequence is 15 residues long.

The chain joins TRBV27 to TRBJ2-7, with 12 bases matching TRBD1. V was pared by 2 bases and J by 2 bases, with 4 bases of the junction left unmatched. Per the germline V gene, CDR1 is MNHEY and CDR2 is SMNVEV (reference sequence). This CDR3 comprises 16 residues. The CDR3 coding sequence is TGTGCCAGCAGTTTACGGGACAGGGGGCGCCCCTACGAGCAGTACTTC. It yields the protein CASSLRDRGRPYEQYF.

The chain couples TRBV19 to TRBJ1-1; unclear D gene. CDR3 size: 11 residues. The germline gives CDR1 LNHDA, CDR2 SQIVND (reference sequence). Trimming left V 5 bases short and J 7 bases short, with 8 bases between. This CDR3 is CASSGGNEAFF. The DNA of the CDR3 is TGTGCCAGTAGTGGCGGGAATGAAGCTTTCTTT.

The chain has TRBV7-3 and TRBJ2-1; D unresolved. V was pared by 4 bases and J by 0 bases, with 10 bases between. This CDR3 region has 15 residues. Germline CDR1 and CDR2: SGHTA and FQGTGA. The CDR3 DNA reads as TGTGCCAGCAGCTCGAAAGCGCACTCCTACAATGAGCAGTTCTTC. It translates to CASSSKAHSYNEQFF.

This chain uses TRBV30 with TRBJ1-3, with unresolved D. Germline V gene lookup returns CDR1 GTSNPN and CDR2 SVGIG (reference sequence). The CDR3 loop spans 14 amino acids. The V end lost 6 bases, the J end lost 0 bases, and 12 bases lay between the germline ends. CDR3: CACPYSNSGNTIYF. CDR3 DNA: TGTGCCTGTCCCTACTCGAACTCTGGAAACACCATATATTTT.

The chain combines TRBV27 with TRBJ1-4; tentatively, D is TRBD1 (5 bases). The V end was cut by 4 bases, the J end by 0 bases, with 9 bases between. CDR3 length: 15 amino acids. Looked up from germline, CDR1 is MNHEY and CDR2 is SMNVEV (reference sequence). This CDR3 reads CASSSRGATNEKLFF. CDR3 in DNA: TGTGCCAGCAGTTCAAGGGGCGCAACTAATGAAAAACTGTTTTTT. Full variable domain (outside the CDR3, taken from reference TRBV27 and TRBJ1-4): EAQVTQNPRYLITVTGKKLTVTCSQNMNHEYMSWYRQDPGLGLRQIYYSMNVEVTDKGDVPEGYKVSRKEKRNFPLILESPSPNQTSLYFCASSSRGATNEKLFFGSGTQLSVL.

V gene TRBV18 combines with J gene TRBJ2-2; D is possibly TRBD2 (6 bases). Trimming shortened V by 1 base and J by 4 bases, and 13 bases separated the two germline ends. The CDR3 sequence is 16 residues long. CDR1 and CDR2 from the germline V gene are KGHSH and LQKENI. CDR3 coding DNA: TGTGCCAGCTCACCACTAGCGGACCAAGTCACCGGGGAGCTGTTTTTT. Translated: CASSPLADQVTGELFF.

V and J are TRBV5-1 and TRBJ2-1, with a tentative D call TRBD2 (6 bases). The CDR3 length is 16 residues. The ends were cut back, 1 base at V and 1 base at J, with 12 bases in the middle. Germline lookup yields CDR1 SGHRS and CDR2 YFSETQ. CDR3 sequence: CASSLIPGVSYNEQFF. The CDR3 coding sequence is TGCGCCAGCAGCTTGATTCCGGGAGTGTCCTACAATGAGCAGTTCTTC.

With regard to this clone: This sample also contains other DNA sequences that code for the same CDR3. The V call is TRBV25-1, the J call TRBJ2-3; D gene unclear. Between the trimmed V and J ends, which lost 4 bases and 0 bases, there was a span of 5 bases. CDR1 is MGHDK, CDR2 SYGVNS, per germline. The CDR3 sequence is 13 residues long. The CDR3 region is CASSVPSTDTQYF. CDR3 DNA: TGTGCCAGCAGTGTCCCTAGCACAGATACGCAGTATTTT.

This chain uses TRBV20-1 with TRBJ2-1; D unclear. Germline V gene sequence: CDR1 DFQATT, CDR2 SNEGSKA (reference sequence). This CDR3 region has 11 residues. The DNA for the CDR3 is TGCAGGCCGGTGGGCTACAATGAGCAGTTCTTC. Translating gives CRPVGYNEQFF.

The V call is TRBV5-4, the J call TRBJ2-7, with 8 positions matching TRBD1. Germline V gives CDR1 SGHNT, CDR2 YYREEE (reference sequence). The CDR3 loop spans 14 amino acids. V was clipped by 4 bases and J by 2 bases; unmatched bases: 5. CDR3 nucleotide sequence: TGTGCCAGCAGCGCGGACAGGGCGACCTACGAGCAGTACTTC. Residues: CASSADRATYEQYF.

The chain recombines TRBV10-1 with TRBJ2-1; no clear D. The CDR3 spans 15 residues. Germline V lookup: CDR1 WNHNN, CDR2 SYGVQD (reference sequence). Between the trimmed V and J ends, which lost 0 bases and 0 bases, there was a span of 6 bases. CDR3 sequence reads: CASSESSISYNEQFF. In nucleotides, the CDR3 is TGCGCCAGCAGTGAGTCAAGCATCTCCTACAATGAGCAGTTCTTC.

A remark on this clone: Other nucleotide sequences from this sample produce the same CDR3. The chain links TRBV7-3 to TRBJ2-1, with TRBD1 identical over 7 bases. CDR3 size: 15 residues. With 5 bases clipped from V and 4 bases from J, the junction kept 8 bases outside the gene matches. CDR1 SGHTA and CDR2 FQGTGA come from the germline V gene. As DNA, the CDR3 is TGTGCCAGCAGCCCCACAGGGGCCTCTTACAATGAGCAGTTCTTC. It is translated as CASSPTGASYNEQFF.

The chain is built from TRBV11-3 and TRBJ2-3; the D is unclear. Deletions cut 5 bases from V and 1 base from J, with 7 bases between. The CDR3 spans 13 residues. Per germline, CDR1 SGHNT and CDR2 YENEEA. CDR3 amino acids: CASSGRGTDTQYF. The CDR3 nucleotides are TGTGCCAGCAGCGGTCGGGGCACAGATACGCAGTATTTT. The whole variable domain, remainder taken from reference TRBV11-3 and TRBJ2-3, is EAGVVQSPRYKIIEKKQPVAFWCNPISGHNTLYWYLQNLGQGPELLIRYENEEAVDDSQLPKDRFSAERLKGVDSTLKIQPAELGDSAVYLCASSGRGTDTQYFGPGTRLTVL.